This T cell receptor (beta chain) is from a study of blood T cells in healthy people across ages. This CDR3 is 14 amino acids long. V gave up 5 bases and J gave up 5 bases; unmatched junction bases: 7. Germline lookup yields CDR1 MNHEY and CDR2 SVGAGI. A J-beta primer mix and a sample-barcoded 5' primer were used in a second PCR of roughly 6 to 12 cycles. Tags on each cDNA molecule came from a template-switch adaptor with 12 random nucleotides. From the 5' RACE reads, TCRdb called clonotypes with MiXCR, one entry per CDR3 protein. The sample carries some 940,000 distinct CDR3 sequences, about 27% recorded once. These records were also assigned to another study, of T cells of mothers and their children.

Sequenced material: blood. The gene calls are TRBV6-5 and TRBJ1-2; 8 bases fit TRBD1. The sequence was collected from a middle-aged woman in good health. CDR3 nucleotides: TGTGCCAGCAGTGAGGACAGGGCGCCTTATGGCTACACCTTC. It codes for CASSEDRAPYGYTF.